A single sample is the source of the 15 T cell receptor beta chains below, sequenced in a study of identical twins (TCRdb year 2016). Libraries were constructed by 5' RACE. Instrument used: Illumina HiSeq 2000. TCRdb reworked the public reads: Q25 trimming with fastp, MiXCR clone assembly, productive beta chains retained. Entries that share a CDR3 protein sequence are merged under the most common genes and DNA. Within this sample are about 1.7 million distinct CDR3 sequences, with under 35% of them counted one time only. The top ten clonotypes cover approximately 0.25% of the sample. The sequenced sample consisted of cord blood. The receptors originated from a newborn girl in good health.

In this sample, this clonotype turned up many times. V gene TRBV12-3 or TRBV12-4 combines with J gene TRBJ2-7; 13 bases are a match to TRBD2. The CDR3 extends over 15 amino acids. Trimming cost V 3 bases and J 3 bases; bases outside gene matches: 2. The CDR3 protein is CASSFRLAGGYEQYF. The CDR3 DNA is TGTGCCAGCAGTTTCCGACTAGCGGGAGGCTACGAGCAGTACTTC.

The V call is TRBV5-1, the J call TRBJ2-1; 9 nucleotides agree with TRBD2. The CDR3 totals 15 residues. The ends lost 4 bases at V and 7 bases at J; junction bases unmatched: 9. CDR1 and CDR2 from the germline V gene are SGHRS and YFSETQ. The CDR3 DNA sequence: TGCGCCAGCAGCCCCCCGACTAGCGGCCCTAATGAGCAGTTCTTC. Translating it yields CASSPPTSGPNEQFF.

The gene calls are TRBV6-6 and TRBJ1-2; TRBD1 agrees at 9 bases. With 0 bases clipped from V and 8 bases from J, the junction kept 10 bases outside the gene matches. The CDR3 runs to 16 residues. Germline-derived CDR1 and CDR2 are MNHNY and SVGAGI (reference sequence). This CDR3 is CASSYSKLQGARGYTF. The CDR3 DNA reads TGTGCCAGCAGTTACTCGAAGCTACAGGGGGCGAGGGGCTACACCTTC.

The chain couples TRBV6-1 to TRBJ2-1; no clear D. Trimming removed 2 bases at V and 8 bases at J, with 7 bases between. This CDR3 has 12 residues. Germline CDR1 MNHNS, CDR2 SASEGT. The CDR3 spells CASSEKFHEQFF. CDR3 in DNA: TGTGCCAGCAGTGAAAAGTTTCATGAGCAGTTCTTC.

This clonotype was seen once. A read error is possible here, since a much larger clone lies one base away. The chain combines TRBV6-2 or TRBV6-3 with TRBJ1-2, with 8 nucleotides matching TRBD1. The CDR3 is made up of 18 amino acids. V lost 2 bases, J lost 13 bases, and 24 bases stayed unmatched. Germline-derived CDR1 and CDR2 are MNHEY and SVGEGT. The CDR3 nucleotides are TGTGCCAGCAGTTACGTCCTTTATATGGGACAGGCGGATTATCGCTGCACCTTC. Its protein is CASSYVLYMGQADYRCTF.

The chain recombines TRBV27 with TRBJ2-5; possible D gene TRBD1, 5 bases. This CDR3 has 13 residues. The ends were cut back, 1 base at V and 11 bases at J, with 14 bases in the middle. Germline V gene lookup returns CDR1 MNHEY and CDR2 SMNVEV (reference sequence). CDR3 DNA sequence: TGTGCCAGCAGTTTATTCCAGGGCAATGAGCAGTACTTC. It translates to CASSLFQGNEQYF.

Remarks on this clonotype: With a much larger clone just one base away, this may be a read error. V is TRBV28 and J is TRBJ2-1; 9 nucleotides match TRBD1. The germline V gene encodes CDR1 MDHEN and CDR2 SYDVKM. The CDR3 runs 14 residues. V lost 6 bases to trimming and J lost 3 bases; unmatched junction nucleotides: 3. The DNA of the CDR3 is TGTGCCAGCAGGTCGACAGGGGGCTACAATGAGCAGTTCTTC. Protein: CASRSTGGYNEQFF. The full variable domain, in which reference TRBV28 and TRBJ2-1 provide the parts outside the CDR3, is DVKVTQSSRYLVKRTGEKVFLECVQDMDHENMFWYRQDPGLGLRLIYFSYDVKMKEKGDIPEGYSVSREKKERFSLILESASTNQTSMYLCASRSTGGYNEQFFGPGTRLTVL.

V usage is TRBV2 and J usage is TRBJ1-5; no clear D gene. Between the trimmed V and J ends, which lost 2 bases and 11 bases, there was a span of 7 bases. This CDR3 contains 11 residues. Germline V CDR1 and CDR2: SNHLY, FYNNEI. The CDR3 DNA follows: TGTGCCAGCAGTGAACGCGGGGCCCAGCATTTT. Its translation: CASSERGAQHF.

This clonotype was found a few times. The rearrangement uses TRBV3-1 and TRBJ2-2, with TRBD1 as a possible D gene (6 bases). Deletions cut 4 bases from V and 4 bases from J, with 13 bases between. The CDR3 spans 15 residues. The germline CDR1 and CDR2 sequences are LGHDT and YNNKEL (reference sequence). CDR3 sequence: CASSPGTLLTGELFF. In DNA, the CDR3 is TGTGCCAGCAGCCCCGGGACACTACTCACCGGGGAGCTGTTTTTT.

The V and J genes are TRBV2 and TRBJ1-1, with 8 positions matching TRBD1. CDR1 is SNHLY and CDR2 is FYNNEI in the germline V gene. The V gene end was trimmed by 2 bases and the J gene end by 4 bases; junction bases not matched to a gene: 6. The CDR3 extends over 15 amino acids. In DNA, the CDR3 is TGTGCCAGCAGTGAACGGACAGGGCGGTCCACTGAAGCTTTCTTT. It codes for CASSERTGRSTEAFF.

A few counts support this clonotype. This chain uses TRBV10-3 with TRBJ2-1; 7 bases align to TRBD1. CDR1 and CDR2 from the germline V gene are ENHRY and SYGVKD. The CDR3 has 13 amino acids. V shed 6 bases and J 6 bases; nucleotides not matched to a gene: 5. CDR3 bases: TGTGCCATCAGCCCCCCAGGGGGCAATGAGCAGTTCTTC. The encoded protein is CAISPPGGNEQFF.

This clonotype has more than one count but fewer than ten. V gene TRBV9 combines with J gene TRBJ2-7; tentatively, D is TRBD1 (6 bases). Trimming removed 0 bases at V and 2 bases at J, with 12 bases between. Germline CDR1 SGDLS, CDR2 YYNGEE. The CDR3 spans 15 residues. The CDR3, as DNA: TGTGCCAGCAGCGTAGACGACAGGATCACCTACGAGCAGTACTTC. Residues: CASSVDDRITYEQYF.

This clonotype was counted many times. The V call is TRBV7-2, the J call TRBJ1-5; no firm D call. Trimming stripped 1 base from V and 0 bases from J, with 7 bases between. The CDR3 totals 15 residues. CDR1 SGHTA and CDR2 FQGNSA come from the germline V gene. The CDR3 region is CASSLDRYSNQPQHF. As DNA, the CDR3 is TGTGCCAGCAGCTTAGATCGGTATAGCAATCAGCCCCAGCATTTT.

The gene calls are TRBV9 and TRBJ1-6; no clear D gene. The germline V and J ends were trimmed by 2 bases and 8 bases, with 8 bases remaining between them. CDR1 is SGDLS and CDR2 is YYNGEE in the germline V gene. This CDR3 is built from 13 residues. The CDR3 loop is CASSVTDDSPLHF. The CDR3 bases are TGTGCCAGCAGCGTCACAGATGATTCACCCCTCCACTTT. Based on the CDR3 plus reference TRBV9 and TRBJ1-6, the full variable domain is DSGVTQTPKHLITATGQRVTLRCSPRSGDLSVYWYQQSLDQGLQFLIQYYNGEERAKGNILERFSAQQFPDLHSELNLSSLELGDSALYFCASSVTDDSPLHFGNGTRLTVT.

This clonotype was detected a few times. V usage is TRBV3-1 and J usage is TRBJ1-2; D ambiguous. V shed 8 bases and J shed 7 bases, with 17 bases lying between them. This CDR3 has 13 amino acids. The germline V gene encodes CDR1 LGHDT and CDR2 YNNKEL (reference sequence). CDR3 sequence (DNA): TGTGCCAGCCGGAACAAGGGAGACGGTGGCTACACCTTC. It is translated as CASRNKGDGGYTF.